The source of this TCR beta chain is a study of T-cell memory formation after mild COVID-19. Across the whole study: TCR clusters largely stayed donor specific. Whole-study results and caveats: Clones contracting across day 15 to 85 had a balanced CD4/CD8 profile; later expanding clones leaned CD4+.

This clonotype occurred a few times. Antigen specificity is unknown. One end of the junction fails to match germline, which may point to a read error. Amplification by 5'RACE using constant-segment primers produced TCR alpha and TCR beta cDNA libraries that carried sample barcodes and UMIs. TCRdb reanalysed the 5' RACE reads using MiXCR and keeps one entry per CDR3 protein. The sample yields 300,000 or so distinct CDR3 sequences, roughly 15% seen once. This CDR3 contains 13 residues. The V gene's germline CDR1 is MDHEN and CDR2 SYDVKM. The chain employs TRBV28 and TRBJ2-1; 10 bases agree with TRBD2. The TCR was taken from a man aged 18-30 years who had mild COVID-19 (a few samples of this study predate the infection). Cell type and time point are not known. The source material was PBMCs or a T cell subset sorted from them (not recorded which). DNA for the CDR3: TGTGCCAGCAGTTTCTTCAGCGGGGGGGCCGGGCTCTTC. This sequence encodes CASSFFSGGAGLF.